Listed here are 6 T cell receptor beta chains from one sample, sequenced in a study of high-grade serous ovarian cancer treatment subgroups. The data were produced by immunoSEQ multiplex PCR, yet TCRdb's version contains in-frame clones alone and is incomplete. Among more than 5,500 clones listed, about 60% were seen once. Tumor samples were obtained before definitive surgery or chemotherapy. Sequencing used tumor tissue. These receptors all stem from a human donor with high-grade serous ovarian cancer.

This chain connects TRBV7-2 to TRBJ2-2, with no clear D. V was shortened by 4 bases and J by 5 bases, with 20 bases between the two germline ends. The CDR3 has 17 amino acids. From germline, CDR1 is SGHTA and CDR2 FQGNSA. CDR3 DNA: TGTGCCAGCAGCTCCCCCATCAACCATTTGGGGACCGGGGAGCTGTTTTTT. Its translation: CASSSPINHLGTGELFF.

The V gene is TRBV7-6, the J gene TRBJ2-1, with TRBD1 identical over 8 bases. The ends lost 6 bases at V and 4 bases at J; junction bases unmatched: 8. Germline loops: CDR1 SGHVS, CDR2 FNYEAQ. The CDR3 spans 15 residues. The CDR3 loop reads CASSFTGGLYNEQFF. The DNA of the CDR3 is TGTGCCAGCAGTTTTACAGGGGGGCTTTACAATGAGCAGTTCTTC.

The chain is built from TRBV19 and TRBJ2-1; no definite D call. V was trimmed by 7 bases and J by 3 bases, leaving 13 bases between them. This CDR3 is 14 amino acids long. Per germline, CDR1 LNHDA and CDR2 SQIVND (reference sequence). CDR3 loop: CASTPGHYYNEQFF. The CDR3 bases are TGTGCCAGTACCCCGGGCCATTACTACAATGAGCAGTTCTTC.

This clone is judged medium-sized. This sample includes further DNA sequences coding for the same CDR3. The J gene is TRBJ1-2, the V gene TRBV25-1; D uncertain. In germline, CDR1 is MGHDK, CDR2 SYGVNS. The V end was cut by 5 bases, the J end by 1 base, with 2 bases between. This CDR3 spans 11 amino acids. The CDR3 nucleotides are TGTGCCAGCAGTCGTAACTATGGCTACACCTTC. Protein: CASSRNYGYTF.

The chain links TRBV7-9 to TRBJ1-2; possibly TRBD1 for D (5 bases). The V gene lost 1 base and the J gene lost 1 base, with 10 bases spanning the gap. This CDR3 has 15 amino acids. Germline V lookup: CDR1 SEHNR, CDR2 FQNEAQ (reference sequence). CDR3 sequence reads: CASSLEGTVNYGYTF. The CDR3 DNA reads TGTGCCAGCAGCTTAGAGGGGACGGTTAACTATGGCTACACCTTC.

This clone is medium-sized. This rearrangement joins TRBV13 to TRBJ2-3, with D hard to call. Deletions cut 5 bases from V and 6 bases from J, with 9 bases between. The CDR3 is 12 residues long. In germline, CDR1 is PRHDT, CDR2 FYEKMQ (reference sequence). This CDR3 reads CASSPLRDTQYF. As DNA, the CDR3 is TGTGCCAGCAGCCCATTGAGGGATACGCAGTATTTT.